This T cell receptor beta chain was found in a study of CXCR3-negative and CXCR3-positive naive CD8 T cells. In the case of this clonotype: Antigen: not known.

CD45RO-CCR7+CD27+CD95- was the phenotype of naive CD8+ T cells. This CDR3 is built from 19 residues. Carrying UMI labels, the TRB cDNA libraries were prepared through 5' RACE. TCRdb re-called the 5' RACE reads, yielding one record per CDR3 amino acid sequence without DNA. Its table records about 80,000 distinct CDR3 sequences. Overall study findings and caveats: Comparison of naive CXCR3-negative and CXCR3-positive cells revealed similar TRBV-TRBJ usage, while memory cells differed.

The chain employs TRBV23-1 and TRBJ1-1. TRBV23-1 has ORF status, its function being uncertain. This TCR was sampled from a human donor in good health. Some clones in this sample may be carry-over from other donors' samples. Sequences were obtained from naive CXCR3- CD8+ T cells from blood. The sample's subset: CD45RO-CCR7+CD27+CD95- naive CD8+ T cells lacking CXCR3 (TNR3-). The CDR3 spells CASSQSIAGRGSLETEAFF.